This T cell receptor beta chain was captured in a study of blood T cell repertoires in COVID-19. Turning to the study itself: T cells, B-cell-depleted T cells, or PBMCs supplied cDNA or gDNA.

Generated by immunoSEQ multiplex PCR, the TCRdb table keeps only in-frame clones and is missing some. This sample has 300,000 to 450,000 clones, with roughly nine tenths found just once. This CDR3 has 18 amino acids. V shed 4 bases, J shed 0 bases, and the junction held 8 bases outside the gene matches. The V gene's germline CDR1 is ENHRY and CDR2 SYGVKD. The sequence was collected from a woman aged 60 to 75 with COVID-19, enrolled during active disease. The sequenced sample consisted of peripheral blood. V is TRBV10-3 and J is TRBJ1-3; 11 nucleotides agree with TRBD1. The CDR3 loop reads CAISAGQGATSSGNTIYF. CDR3 DNA: TGTGCCATCAGTGCCGGACAGGGGGCGACGAGCTCTGGAAACACCATATATTTT.